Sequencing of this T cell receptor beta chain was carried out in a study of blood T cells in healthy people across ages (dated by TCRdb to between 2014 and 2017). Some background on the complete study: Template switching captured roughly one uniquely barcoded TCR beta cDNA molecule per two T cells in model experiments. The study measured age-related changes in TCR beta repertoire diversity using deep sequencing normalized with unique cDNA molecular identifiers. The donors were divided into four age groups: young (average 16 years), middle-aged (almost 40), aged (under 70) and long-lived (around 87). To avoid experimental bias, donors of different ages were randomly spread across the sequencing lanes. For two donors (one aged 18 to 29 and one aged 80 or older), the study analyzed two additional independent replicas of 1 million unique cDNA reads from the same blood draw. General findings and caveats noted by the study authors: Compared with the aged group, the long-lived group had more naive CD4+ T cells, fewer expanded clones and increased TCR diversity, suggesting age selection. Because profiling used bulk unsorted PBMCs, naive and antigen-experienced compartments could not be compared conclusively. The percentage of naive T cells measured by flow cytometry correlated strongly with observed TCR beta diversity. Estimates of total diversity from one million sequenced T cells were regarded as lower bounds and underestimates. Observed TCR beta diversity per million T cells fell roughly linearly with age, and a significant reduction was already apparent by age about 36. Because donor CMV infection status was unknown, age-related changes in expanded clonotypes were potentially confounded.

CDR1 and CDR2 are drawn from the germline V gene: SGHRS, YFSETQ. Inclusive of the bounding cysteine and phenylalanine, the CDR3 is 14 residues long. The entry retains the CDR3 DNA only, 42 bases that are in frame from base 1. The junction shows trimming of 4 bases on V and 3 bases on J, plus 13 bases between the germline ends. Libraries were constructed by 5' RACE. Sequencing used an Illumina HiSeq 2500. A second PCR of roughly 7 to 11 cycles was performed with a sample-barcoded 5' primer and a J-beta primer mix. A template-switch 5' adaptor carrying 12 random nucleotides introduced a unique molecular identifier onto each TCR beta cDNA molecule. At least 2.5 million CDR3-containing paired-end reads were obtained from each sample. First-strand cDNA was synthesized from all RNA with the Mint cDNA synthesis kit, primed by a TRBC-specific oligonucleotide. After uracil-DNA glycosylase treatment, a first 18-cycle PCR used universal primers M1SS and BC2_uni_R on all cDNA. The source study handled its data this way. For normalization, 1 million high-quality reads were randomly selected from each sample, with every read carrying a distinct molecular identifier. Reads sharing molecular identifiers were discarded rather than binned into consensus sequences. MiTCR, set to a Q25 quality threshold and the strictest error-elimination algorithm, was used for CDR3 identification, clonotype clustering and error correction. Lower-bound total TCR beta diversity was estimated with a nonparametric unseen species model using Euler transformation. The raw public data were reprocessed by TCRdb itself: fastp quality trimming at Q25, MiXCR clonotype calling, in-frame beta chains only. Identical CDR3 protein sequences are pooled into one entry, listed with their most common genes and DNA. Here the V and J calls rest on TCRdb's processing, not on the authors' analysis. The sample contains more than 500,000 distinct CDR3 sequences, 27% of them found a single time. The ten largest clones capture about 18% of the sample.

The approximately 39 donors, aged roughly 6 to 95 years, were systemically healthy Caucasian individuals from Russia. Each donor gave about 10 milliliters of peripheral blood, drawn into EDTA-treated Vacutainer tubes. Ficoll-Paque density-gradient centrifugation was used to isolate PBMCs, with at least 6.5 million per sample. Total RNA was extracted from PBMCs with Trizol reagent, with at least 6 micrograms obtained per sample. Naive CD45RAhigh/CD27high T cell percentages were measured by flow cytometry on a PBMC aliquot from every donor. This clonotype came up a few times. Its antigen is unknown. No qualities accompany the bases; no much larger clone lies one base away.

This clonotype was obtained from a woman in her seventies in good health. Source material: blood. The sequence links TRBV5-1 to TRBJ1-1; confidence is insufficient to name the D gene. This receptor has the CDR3 CASSATPGDTEAFF. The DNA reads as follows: TGCGCCAGCAGCGCCACCCCCGGGGACACTGAAGCTTTCTTT.